The rows below give T cell receptor beta chains drawn from one sample of a study of shared clonotypes between healthy human individuals. Libraries were prepared by immunoSEQ multiplex PCR; TCRdb keeps only in-frame clonotypes and omits some of them. The sample gives millions of clones, approximately 90% of which show up once; over 0.12% is in the top ten. What was sequenced was naive CD4+ T cells sorted from blood. These receptors came from a man younger than 30 in good health. Each CDR3 is given with its conserved first and last residue. The D gene is left open where the match is weak. Clone sizes are given selectively: once, few, many, or a class where the clone is expanded.

v_call	j_call	clone_size	d_call	cdr3_nt	cdr3_aa
TRBV25-1	TRBJ2-3	.	.	TGTGCCAGCAGTGAATTGAGAAGCGGGGATACGCAGTATTTT	CASSELRSGDTQYF
TRBV29-1	TRBJ2-1	.	.	TGCAGCGTTGAAGAAGTCAAACCGGAGAACCACAATGAGCAGTTCTTC	CSVEEVKPENHNEQFF
TRBV4-1	TRBJ2-1	.	TRBD1	TGCGCCAGCAGCCAAACCCGGGACAGGGGGGATGAGCAGTTCTTC	CASSQTRDRGDEQFF
TRBV14	TRBJ2-4	.	.	TGTGCCAGCAGCCAAGGGGGCTTGAACAAAAACATTCAGTACTTC	CASSQGGLNKNIQYF
TRBV4-1	TRBJ1-5	.	.	TGCGCCAGCAGCCAAGATGCTTCTCAGCCCCAGCATTTT	CASSQDASQPQHF
TRBV5-1	TRBJ2-2	.	.	TGCGCCAGCAGCCTCGGGATCGGCGCGAACACCGGGGAGCTGTTTTTT	CASSLGIGANTGELFF
TRBV6-5	TRBJ2-6	.	.	TGTGCCAGCAGATCCCTCTCTGGGGCCAACGTCCTGACTTTC	CASRSLSGANVLTF
TRBV20-1	TRBJ1-2	.	.	TGCAGTGCTAGAGAGGGCCAGTCCTACACCTTC	CSAREGQSYTF
TRBV2	TRBJ2-3	.	TRBD1	TGTGCCAGCAGCGCCGGGACAGGGGGCACAGATACGCAGTATTTT	CASSAGTGGTDTQYF
TRBV6-1	TRBJ1-5	.	.	TGTGCCAGCAGTCCCGGACGTTTCAATCAGCCCCAGCATTTT	CASSPGRFNQPQHF
TRBV18	TRBJ1-3	.	.	TGTGCCAGCTCACCACCGGGGAACACCATATATTTT	CASSPPGNTIYF
TRBV9	TRBJ1-5	.	.	TGTGCCAGCAGCGTTTCTTCAGGGAGCAATCAGCCCCAGCATTTT	CASSVSSGSNQPQHF
TRBV6-6	TRBJ1-6	few	.	TGTGCCAGCAGGACGGGGGTAGAAGGCTCACCCCTCCACTTT	CASRTGVEGSPLHF
TRBV11-2	TRBJ2-1	.	.	TGTGCCAGCAGCTTTAGGGCGCTAGCTCCATCCTACAATGAGCAGTTCTTC	CASSFRALAPSYNEQFF
TRBV4-1	TRBJ2-1	.	TRBD2	TGCGCCAGCAGCCAAGATCTTACTAGCGAACACAATGAGCAGTTCTTC	CASSQDLTSEHNEQFF
TRBV5-1	TRBJ2-5	.	.	TGCGCCAGCTGGCCGGGGGTGATCCAAGAGACCCAGTACTTC	CASWPGVIQETQYF
TRBV4-3	TRBJ2-5	.	TRBD1	TGCGCCAGCAGCCAAGCCCCGACAGGGAAAGAGACCCAGTACTTC	CASSQAPTGKETQYF
TRBV28	TRBJ1-2	.	.	TGTGCCAGCACAGGGCAAATCTATGGCTACACCTTC	CASTGQIYGYTF
TRBV5-1	TRBJ2-7	.	.	TGCGCCAGCAGCCGGGAGACAGGGATCATGAAGCAGTACTTC	CASSRETGIMKQYF
TRBV19	TRBJ1-1	once	TRBD1	TGTGCCAGTTCGGACAGGGGATATTGGACTGAAGCTTTCTTT	CASSDRGYWTEAFF
TRBV9	TRBJ2-3	.	TRBD2	TGTGCCAGCAGCGTAGTCCTAGCGGGTAGCACAGATACGCAGTATTTT	CASSVVLAGSTDTQYF
TRBV18	TRBJ2-4	.	.	TGTGCCAGCTCCTCCGGCGGCGAAAACATTCAGTACTTC	CASSSGGENIQYF
TRBV6-1	TRBJ1-5	.	TRBD1	TGTGCCAGCAGTGACGTCAGGGGGCGACAGCCCCAGCATTTT	CASSDVRGRQPQHF
TRBV30	TRBJ1-6	.	.	TGTGCCTGGACCGCGGGACCCAATTCACCCCTCCACTTT	CAWTAGPNSPLHF
TRBV19	TRBJ1-2	.	.	TGTGCCAGTAGCCCCCGTGGGAACGGCTACACCTTC	CASSPRGNGYTF
TRBV18	TRBJ1-4	few	.	TGTGCCAGCTCACCACCTGGGGAGGAAAAACTGTTTTTT	CASSPPGEEKLFF